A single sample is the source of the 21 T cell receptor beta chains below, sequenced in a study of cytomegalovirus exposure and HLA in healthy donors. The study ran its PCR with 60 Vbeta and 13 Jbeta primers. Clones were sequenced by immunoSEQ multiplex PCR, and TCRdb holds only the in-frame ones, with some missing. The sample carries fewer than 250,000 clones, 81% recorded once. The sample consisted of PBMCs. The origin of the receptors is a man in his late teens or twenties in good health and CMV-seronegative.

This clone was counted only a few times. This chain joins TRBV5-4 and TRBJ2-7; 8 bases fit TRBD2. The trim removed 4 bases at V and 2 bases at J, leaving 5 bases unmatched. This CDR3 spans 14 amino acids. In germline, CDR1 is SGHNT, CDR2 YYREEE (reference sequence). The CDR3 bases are TGTGCCAGCAGCATAGAAGCGGGAGCCTACGAGCAGTACTTC. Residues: CASSIEAGAYEQYF.

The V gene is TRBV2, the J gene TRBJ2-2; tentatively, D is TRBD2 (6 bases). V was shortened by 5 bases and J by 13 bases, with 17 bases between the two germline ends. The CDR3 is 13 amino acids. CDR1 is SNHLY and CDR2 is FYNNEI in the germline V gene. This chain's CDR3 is CASSLSRTEGLFF. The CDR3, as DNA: TGTGCCAGCAGTCTAAGTCGAACGGAGGGGCTGTTTTTT.

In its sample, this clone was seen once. CDR3 nucleotides: TGTGCCAGCTCACCACCCTTACTAGAGGCCTCGGAGACCCAGTACTTC. Residues: CASSPPLLEASETQYF. This chain links TRBV18 with TRBJ2-5, with a weak D call TRBD2 (5 bases). The length of the CDR3 is 16 residues. Trimming removed 0 bases from V and 5 bases from J, with 16 bases in between. Per germline, CDR1 KGHSH and CDR2 LQKENI.

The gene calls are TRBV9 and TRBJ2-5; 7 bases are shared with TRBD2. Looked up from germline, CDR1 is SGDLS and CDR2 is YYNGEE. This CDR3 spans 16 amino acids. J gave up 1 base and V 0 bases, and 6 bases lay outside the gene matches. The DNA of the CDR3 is TGTGCCAGCAGCGTAGTCCCCGGGGGGATCCAAGAGACCCAGTACTTC. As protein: CASSVVPGGIQETQYF.

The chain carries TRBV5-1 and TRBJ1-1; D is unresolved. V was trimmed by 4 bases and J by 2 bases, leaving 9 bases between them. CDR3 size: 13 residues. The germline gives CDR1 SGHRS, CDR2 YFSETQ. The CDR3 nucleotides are TGCGCCAGCAGCCCCACATATAACACTGAAGCTTTCTTT. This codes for CASSPTYNTEAFF.

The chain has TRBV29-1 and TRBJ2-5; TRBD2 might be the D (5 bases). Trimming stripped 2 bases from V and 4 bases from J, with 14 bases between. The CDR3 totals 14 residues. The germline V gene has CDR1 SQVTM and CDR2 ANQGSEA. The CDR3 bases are TGCAGCGTTGAAAGAGGGAACAGACTAGAGACCCAGTACTTC. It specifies CSVERGNRLETQYF.

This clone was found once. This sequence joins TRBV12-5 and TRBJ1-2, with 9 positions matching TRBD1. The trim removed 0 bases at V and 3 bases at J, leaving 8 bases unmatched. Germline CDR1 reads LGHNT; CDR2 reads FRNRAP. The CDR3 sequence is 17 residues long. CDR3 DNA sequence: TGTGCTAGTGGTTTGGTCCTGGGACAGGGTCCTCACTATGGCTACACCTTC. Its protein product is CASGLVLGQGPHYGYTF. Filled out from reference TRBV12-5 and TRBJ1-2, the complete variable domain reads DARVTQTPRHKVTEMGQEVTMRCQPILGHNTVFWYRQTMMQGLELLAYFRNRAPLDDSGMPKDRFSAEMPDATLATLKIQPSEPRDSAVYFCASGLVLGQGPHYGYTFGSGTRLTVV.

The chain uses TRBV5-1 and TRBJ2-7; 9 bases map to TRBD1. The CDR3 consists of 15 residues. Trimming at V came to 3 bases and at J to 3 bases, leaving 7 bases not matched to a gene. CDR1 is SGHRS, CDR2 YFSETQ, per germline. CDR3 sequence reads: CASSSTGGSIYEQYF. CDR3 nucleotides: TGCGCCAGCAGCTCGACAGGGGGGTCGATCTACGAGCAGTACTTC.

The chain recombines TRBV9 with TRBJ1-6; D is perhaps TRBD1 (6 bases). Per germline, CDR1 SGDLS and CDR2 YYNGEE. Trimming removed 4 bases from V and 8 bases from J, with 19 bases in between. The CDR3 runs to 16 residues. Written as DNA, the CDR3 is TGTGCCAGCAGCTTATCGGGGGGGCCCGAATATTCACCCCTCCACTTT. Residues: CASSLSGGPEYSPLHF.

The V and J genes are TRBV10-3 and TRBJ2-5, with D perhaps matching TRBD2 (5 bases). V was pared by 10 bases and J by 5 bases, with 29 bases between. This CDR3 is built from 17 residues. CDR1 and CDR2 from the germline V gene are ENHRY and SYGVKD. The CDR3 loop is CATNSRAKMGEAETQYF. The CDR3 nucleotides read TGTGCCACCAATTCAAGAGCGAAGATGGGAGAGGCGGAGACCCAGTACTTC.

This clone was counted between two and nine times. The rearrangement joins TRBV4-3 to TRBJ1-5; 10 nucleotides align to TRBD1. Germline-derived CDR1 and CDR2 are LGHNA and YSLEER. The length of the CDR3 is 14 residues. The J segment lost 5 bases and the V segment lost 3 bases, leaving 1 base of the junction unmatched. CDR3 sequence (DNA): TGCGCCAGCAGCCAGGGGACAGGGGATCAGCCCCAGCATTTT. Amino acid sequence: CASSQGTGDQPQHF.

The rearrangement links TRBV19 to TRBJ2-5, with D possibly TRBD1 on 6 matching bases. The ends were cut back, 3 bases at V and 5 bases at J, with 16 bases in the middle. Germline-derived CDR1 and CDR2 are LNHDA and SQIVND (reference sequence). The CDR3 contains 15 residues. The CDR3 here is CASSIGPGAQETQYF. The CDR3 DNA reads TGTGCCAGTAGTATCGGTCCAGGGGCCCAGGAGACCCAGTACTTC.

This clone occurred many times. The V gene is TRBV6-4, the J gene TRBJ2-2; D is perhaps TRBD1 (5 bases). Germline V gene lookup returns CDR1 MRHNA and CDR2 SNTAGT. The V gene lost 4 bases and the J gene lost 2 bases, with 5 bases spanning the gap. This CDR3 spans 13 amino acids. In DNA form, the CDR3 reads TGTGCCAGCAGTGGGACAAACACCGGGGAGCTGTTTTTT. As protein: CASSGTNTGELFF.

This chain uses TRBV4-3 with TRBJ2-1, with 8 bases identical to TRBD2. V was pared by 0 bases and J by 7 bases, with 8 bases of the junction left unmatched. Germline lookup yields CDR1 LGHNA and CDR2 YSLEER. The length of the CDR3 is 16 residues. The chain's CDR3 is CASSQERYGRGNEQFF. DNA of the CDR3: TGCGCCAGCAGCCAAGAGCGATACGGGAGGGGTAATGAGCAGTTCTTC.

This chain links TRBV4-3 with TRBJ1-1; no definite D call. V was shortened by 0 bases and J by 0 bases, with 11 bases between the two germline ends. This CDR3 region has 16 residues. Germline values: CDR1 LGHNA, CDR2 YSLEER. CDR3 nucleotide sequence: TGCGCCAGCAGCCAAGATGATCGACGGGTGAACACTGAAGCTTTCTTT. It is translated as CASSQDDRRVNTEAFF.

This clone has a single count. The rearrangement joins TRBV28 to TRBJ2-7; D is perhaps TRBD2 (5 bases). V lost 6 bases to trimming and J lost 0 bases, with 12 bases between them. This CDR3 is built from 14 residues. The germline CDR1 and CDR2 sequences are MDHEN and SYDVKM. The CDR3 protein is CASSIGGRSYEQYF. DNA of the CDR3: TGTGCCAGCAGCATTGGAGGTCGCTCCTACGAGCAGTACTTC.

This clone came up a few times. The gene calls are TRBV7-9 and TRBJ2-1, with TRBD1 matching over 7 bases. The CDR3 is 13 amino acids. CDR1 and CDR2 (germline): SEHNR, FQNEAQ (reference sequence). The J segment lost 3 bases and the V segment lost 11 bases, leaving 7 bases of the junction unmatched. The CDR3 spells CAGRQGSYNEQFF. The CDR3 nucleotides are TGTGCCGGCCGACAGGGTAGCTACAATGAGCAGTTCTTC.

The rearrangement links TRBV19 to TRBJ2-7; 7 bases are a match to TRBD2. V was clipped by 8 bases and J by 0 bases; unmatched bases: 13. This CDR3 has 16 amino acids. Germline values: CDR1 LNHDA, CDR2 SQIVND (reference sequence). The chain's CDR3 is CASSPVAGVSSYEQYF. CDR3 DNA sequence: TGTGCCAGTTCGCCGGTGGCGGGGGTTAGCTCCTACGAGCAGTACTTC. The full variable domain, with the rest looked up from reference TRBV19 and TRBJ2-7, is DGGITQSPKYLFRKEGQNVTLSCEQNLNHDAMYWYRQDPGQGLRLIYYSQIVNDFQKGDIAEGYSVSREKKESFPLTVTSAQKNPTAFYLCASSPVAGVSSYEQYFGPGTRLTVT.

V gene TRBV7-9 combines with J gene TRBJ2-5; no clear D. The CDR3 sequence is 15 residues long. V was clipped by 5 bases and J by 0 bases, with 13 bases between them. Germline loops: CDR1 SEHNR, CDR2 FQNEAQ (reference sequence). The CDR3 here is CASSLQQVYQETQYF. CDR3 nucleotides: TGTGCCAGCAGCCTCCAACAAGTGTACCAAGAGACCCAGTACTTC.

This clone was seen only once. In DNA, the CDR3 is TGTGCCAGCACCGGGACAGCCCGAGGCACTGAAGCTTTCTTT. This translates into CASTGTARGTEAFF. The chain couples TRBV6-6 to TRBJ1-1; 7 bases align to TRBD1. CDR1 is MNHNY, CDR2 SVGAGI, per germline (reference sequence). This CDR3 comprises 14 residues. The ends lost 7 bases at V and 4 bases at J; junction bases unmatched: 9.

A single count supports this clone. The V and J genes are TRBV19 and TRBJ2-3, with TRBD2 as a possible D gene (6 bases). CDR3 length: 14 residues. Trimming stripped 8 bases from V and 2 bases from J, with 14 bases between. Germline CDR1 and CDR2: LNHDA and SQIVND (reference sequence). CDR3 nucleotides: TGTGCCAGTCGGTTGCGGGACGACACAGATACGCAGTATTTT. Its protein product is CASRLRDDTDTQYF.